The 20 T cell receptor beta chains presented below share a single source sample, sequenced in a study of T cell responses to AZD1222 COVID-19 vaccine. The table came from immunoSEQ multiplex PCR; TCRdb's copy has only in-frame clones and leaves some out. The sample has over 150,000 clones; approximately 94% are singletons. The source material was peripheral blood, sampled 28 days after the second AZD1222 dose. Receptors were obtained from an adult who received the AZD1222 COVID-19 vaccine.

The V and J genes are TRBV20-1 and TRBJ1-2, with D hard to call. CDR1 is DFQATT and CDR2 is SNEGSKA in the germline V gene (reference sequence). The CDR3 consists of 11 residues. Trimming shortened V by 6 bases and J by 2 bases, and 7 bases separated the two germline ends. The CDR3 sequence: CSATENYGYTF. The CDR3, as DNA: TGCAGTGCGACGGAAAACTATGGCTACACCTTC.

The V gene is TRBV10-3, the J gene TRBJ2-7; 9 nucleotides align to TRBD2. With 2 bases clipped from V and 0 bases from J, the junction kept 2 bases outside the gene matches. Germline V CDR1 and CDR2: ENHRY, SYGVKD. The CDR3 is 15 residues long. This CDR3 is CAISEVAGVSYEQYF. Written as DNA, the CDR3 is TGTGCCATCAGTGAGGTAGCGGGAGTCTCCTACGAGCAGTACTTC.

This sequence joins TRBV19 and TRBJ1-1, with D possibly matching TRBD1 (5 bases). This CDR3 comprises 15 residues. Between the trimmed V and J ends, which lost 7 bases and 3 bases, there was a span of 18 bases. From germline, CDR1 is LNHDA and CDR2 SQIVND (reference sequence). DNA of the CDR3: TGTGCCAGTAAGGGTCAGGGAAGGATTTACACTGAAGCTTTCTTT. Protein: CASKGQGRIYTEAFF.

The rearrangement uses TRBV2 and TRBJ1-1; TRBD1 is a possible D gene (5 bases). Germline V gene lookup returns CDR1 SNHLY and CDR2 FYNNEI. The CDR3 spans 15 residues. Trimming removed 4 bases at V and 1 base at J, with 13 bases between. The CDR3 DNA reads TGTGCCAGCAGTGGGTCCTCAAGGGGGAACACTGAAGCTTTCTTT. It codes for CASSGSSRGNTEAFF. The full variable domain, in which reference TRBV2 and TRBJ1-1 provide the parts outside the CDR3, is EPEVTQTPSHQVTQMGQEVILRCVPISNHLYFYWYRQILGQKVEFLVSFYNNEISEKSEIFDDQFSVERPDGSNFTLKIRSTKLEDSAMYFCASSGSSRGNTEAFFGQGTRLTVV.

V gene TRBV5-1 combines with J gene TRBJ1-5, with 7 bases that match TRBD1. The J segment lost 2 bases and the V segment lost 2 bases, leaving 4 bases of the junction unmatched. Germline V lookup: CDR1 SGHRS, CDR2 YFSETQ. The CDR3 loop spans 15 amino acids. CDR3 sequence reads: CASSFGGGGNQPQHF. The CDR3 bases are TGCGCCAGCAGCTTTGGAGGGGGCGGCAATCAGCCCCAGCATTTT. The full variable domain, in which reference TRBV5-1 and TRBJ1-5 provide the parts outside the CDR3, is KAGVTQTPRYLIKTRGQQVTLSCSPISGHRSVSWYQQTPGQGLQFLFEYFSETQRNKGNFPGRFSGRQFSNSRSEMNVSTLELGDSALYLCASSFGGGGNQPQHFGDGTRLSIL.

As concerns this clone: The sample holds other DNA sequences that translate to the same CDR3. The J gene is TRBJ1-5, the V gene TRBV7-9; D uncertain. The V end lost 2 bases, the J end lost 6 bases, and 5 bases lay between the germline ends. The CDR3 covers 12 residues. CDR1 is SEHNR, CDR2 FQNEAQ, per germline (reference sequence). The CDR3 here is CASSLRGQPQHF. The CDR3 bases are TGTGCCAGCAGCTTACGAGGTCAGCCCCAGCATTTT.

The rearrangement joins TRBV5-1 to TRBJ1-1; weak D call: TRBD1 (5 bases). Trimming removed 4 bases at V and 5 bases at J, with 18 bases between. The germline V gene encodes CDR1 SGHRS and CDR2 YFSETQ. The CDR3 totals 15 residues. The CDR3 here is CASSPDGNRGTEAFF. The CDR3 coding sequence is TGCGCCAGCAGCCCCGACGGGAATAGGGGAACTGAAGCTTTCTTT. Looking up the rest from reference TRBV5-1 and TRBJ1-1 gives the full variable domain: KAGVTQTPRYLIKTRGQQVTLSCSPISGHRSVSWYQQTPGQGLQFLFEYFSETQRNKGNFPGRFSGRQFSNSRSEMNVSTLELGDSALYLCASSPDGNRGTEAFFGQGTRLTVV.

V and J are TRBV5-1 and TRBJ2-7; the D is unclear. The V and J ends lost 2 bases and 0 bases respectively, with 12 bases between them. The germline gives CDR1 SGHRS, CDR2 YFSETQ. CDR3 length: 15 amino acids. Here the CDR3 DNA reads TGCGCCAGCAGCTTACGGAGTCTCGGCTCCTACGAGCAGTACTTC. Translated: CASSLRSLGSYEQYF.

The J gene is TRBJ2-5, the V gene TRBV7-7; 9 positions agree with TRBD1. Germline CDR1 SSHAT, CDR2 FNYEAQ (reference sequence). The ends lost 5 bases at V and 1 base at J; junction bases unmatched: 5. This CDR3 has 15 amino acids. The chain's CDR3 is CASSPNRGPQETQYF. The CDR3 nucleotides are TGTGCCAGCAGCCCCAACAGGGGGCCCCAAGAGACCCAGTACTTC.

The V and J genes are TRBV27 and TRBJ2-1; no reliable D call. Between the trimmed V and J ends, which lost 6 bases and 6 bases, there was a span of 18 bases. The CDR3 contains 15 residues. CDR1 MNHEY and CDR2 SMNVEV come from the germline V gene (reference sequence). The CDR3 DNA reads TGTGCCAGCAGCCCTCCCGGCAGCCTAGGCAATGAGCAGTTCTTC. Translated: CASSPPGSLGNEQFF.

The rearrangement links TRBV5-1 to TRBJ1-3; TRBD1 matches 7 bases. V dropped 4 bases and J dropped 7; count of bases not matched to a gene: 8. Germline lookup yields CDR1 SGHRS and CDR2 YFSETQ. The CDR3 spans 14 residues. CDR3 in amino acids: CASSAQGVGNTIYF. The CDR3 DNA reads as TGCGCCAGCAGCGCCCAGGGGGTTGGGAACACCATATATTTT.

The V call is TRBV6-6, the J call TRBJ1-3; no clear D gene. Trimming removed 0 bases from V and 7 bases from J, with 10 bases in between. Germline V gene lookup returns CDR1 MNHNY and CDR2 SVGAGI (reference sequence). The CDR3 is made up of 14 amino acids. The CDR3 spells CASSYSTATNTIYF. The CDR3 DNA reads as TGTGCCAGCAGTTACTCAACAGCCACCAACACCATATATTTT.

V gene TRBV4-3 combines with J gene TRBJ2-3; D remains ambiguous. Trimming removed 0 bases at V and 2 bases at J, with 9 bases between. The CDR3 has 15 residues. CDR1 and CDR2 from the germline V gene are LGHNA and YSLEER. CDR3 in DNA: TGCGCCAGCAGCCAAGATCGCCTGAACACAGATACGCAGTATTTT. It is translated as CASSQDRLNTDTQYF.

The chain couples TRBV19 to TRBJ2-1, with 8 bases matching TRBD2. This CDR3 contains 14 residues. CDR1 is LNHDA, CDR2 SQIVND, per germline (reference sequence). V shed 4 bases, J shed 8 bases, and the junction held 7 bases outside the gene matches. The CDR3 sequence is CASSTTGTRYEQFF. CDR3 coding DNA: TGTGCCAGTAGTACCACCGGGACTAGATATGAGCAGTTCTTC.

This sequence joins TRBV4-3 and TRBJ2-5, with 16 bases identical to TRBD2. With V trimmed by 4 bases and J by 0 bases, 8 bases remained unmatched. The CDR3 extends over 19 amino acids. CDR1 and CDR2 (germline): LGHNA, YSLEER. CDR3: CASSPGLAGGPGYQETQYF. In nucleotides, the CDR3 is TGCGCCAGCAGCCCGGGACTAGCGGGGGGGCCAGGTTACCAAGAGACCCAGTACTTC.

This chain links TRBV20-1 with TRBJ1-2; D remains ambiguous. Germline V gene data show CDR1 as DFQATT and CDR2 as SNEGSKA (reference sequence). The CDR3 loop spans 12 amino acids. V was trimmed by 3 bases and J by 4 bases, leaving 9 bases between them. CDR3 in DNA: TGCAGTGCTAGTTGGCAGACCTATGGCTACACCTTC. This gives the protein CSASWQTYGYTF.

This rearrangement joins TRBV7-8 to TRBJ2-3; TRBD2 agrees at 8 bases. CDR1 SGHVS and CDR2 FQNEAQ come from the germline V gene. The trim removed 0 bases at V and 3 bases at J, leaving 2 bases unmatched. The CDR3 totals 15 residues. The CDR3 DNA reads TGTGCCAGCAGCTTAGCCATAGCGGGAACAGATACGCAGTATTTT. Translated, it gives CASSLAIAGTDTQYF.

The chain recombines TRBV2 with TRBJ2-2; no clear D. The germline V and J ends were trimmed by 4 bases and 8 bases, with 11 bases remaining between them. The CDR3 has 13 residues. The germline V gene has CDR1 SNHLY and CDR2 FYNNEI. CDR3 loop: CASSGVKGGELFF. The DNA of the CDR3 is TGTGCCAGCAGTGGAGTAAAGGGAGGGGAGCTGTTTTTT. The entire variable domain, with the rest obtained from reference TRBV2 and TRBJ2-2, is as follows: EPEVTQTPSHQVTQMGQEVILRCVPISNHLYFYWYRQILGQKVEFLVSFYNNEISEKSEIFDDQFSVERPDGSNFTLKIRSTKLEDSAMYFCASSGVKGGELFFGEGSRLTVL.

The rearrangement links TRBV7-8 to TRBJ2-2; unclear D gene. Germline V lookup: CDR1 SGHVS, CDR2 FQNEAQ. V was shortened by 6 bases and J by 0 bases, with 8 bases between the two germline ends. The CDR3 has 14 residues. CDR3 in DNA: TGTGCCAGCAGGTTCGGGTCGAACACCGGGGAGCTGTTTTTT. It translates to CASRFGSNTGELFF. Full variable domain (outside the CDR3, taken from reference TRBV7-8 and TRBJ2-2): GAGVSQSPRYKVAKRGQDVALRCDPISGHVSLFWYQQALGQGPEFLTYFQNEAQLDKSGLPSDRFFAERPEGSVSTLKIQRTQQEDSAVYLCASRFGSNTGELFFGEGSRLTVL.

The gene calls are TRBV28 and TRBJ2-3; no clear D. Germline values: CDR1 MDHEN, CDR2 SYDVKM. The CDR3 length is 14 residues. Trimming left V 6 bases short and J 0 bases short, with 10 bases between. CDR3: CASRLPISTDTQYF. Written as DNA, the CDR3 is TGTGCCAGCAGACTCCCTATTAGCACAGATACGCAGTATTTT.